The table lists the clone carrying this T cell receptor beta chain with a few counts. Its antigen remains unidentified. The germline gives CDR1 MDHEN, CDR2 SYDVKM. Trimming shortened V by 6 bases and J by 1 base, and 15 bases separated the two germline ends. CDR3 size: 15 residues. These data are taken from a study of T-cell memory formation after mild COVID-19. Across the study: Each donor largely had its own TCR clusters.

Whole-study findings and limits: Later expanders leaned CD4+, whereas day 15 to 85 contracting clones were balanced CD4/CD8. Contracting CD4+ clones sat mainly in CM and EM; CD8+ in EMRA. Cross-reactive memory appears to have joined, as suggested by some responding clones showing up in pre-infection memory.

Using its own MiXCR run on the 5' RACE reads, TCRdb lists one record per CDR3 protein. The table includes 350,000 to 500,000 distinct CDR3 sequences, 20% detected once. The chain combines TRBV28 with TRBJ2-5, with D tentatively TRBD1 (6 bases). What was sequenced was PBMCs or a T cell subset sorted from them (not recorded which). This receptor was identified in an adult woman who had mild COVID-19 (a few samples of this study predate the infection). Cell type and time point are not known. CDR3 in DNA: TGTGCCAGCAGCTCTTTCCCGACAGGCCAAGAGACCCAGTACTTC. Its protein is CASSSFPTGQETQYF.